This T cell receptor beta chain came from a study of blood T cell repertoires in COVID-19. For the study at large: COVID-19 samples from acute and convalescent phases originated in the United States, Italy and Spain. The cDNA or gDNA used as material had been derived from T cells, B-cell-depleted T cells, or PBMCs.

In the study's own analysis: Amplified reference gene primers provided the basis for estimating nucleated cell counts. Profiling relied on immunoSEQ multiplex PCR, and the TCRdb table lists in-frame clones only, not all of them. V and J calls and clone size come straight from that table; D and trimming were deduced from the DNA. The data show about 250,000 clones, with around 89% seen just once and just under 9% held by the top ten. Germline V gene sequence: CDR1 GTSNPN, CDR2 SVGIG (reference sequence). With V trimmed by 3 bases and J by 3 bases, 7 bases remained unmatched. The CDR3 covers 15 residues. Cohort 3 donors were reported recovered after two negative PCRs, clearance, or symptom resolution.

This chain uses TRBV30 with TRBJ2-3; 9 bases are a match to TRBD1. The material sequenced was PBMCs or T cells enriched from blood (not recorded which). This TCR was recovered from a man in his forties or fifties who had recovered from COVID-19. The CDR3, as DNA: TGTGCCTGGAGAGTACAGGGGGCAGGAACAGATACGCAGTATTTT. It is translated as CAWRVQGAGTDTQYF.